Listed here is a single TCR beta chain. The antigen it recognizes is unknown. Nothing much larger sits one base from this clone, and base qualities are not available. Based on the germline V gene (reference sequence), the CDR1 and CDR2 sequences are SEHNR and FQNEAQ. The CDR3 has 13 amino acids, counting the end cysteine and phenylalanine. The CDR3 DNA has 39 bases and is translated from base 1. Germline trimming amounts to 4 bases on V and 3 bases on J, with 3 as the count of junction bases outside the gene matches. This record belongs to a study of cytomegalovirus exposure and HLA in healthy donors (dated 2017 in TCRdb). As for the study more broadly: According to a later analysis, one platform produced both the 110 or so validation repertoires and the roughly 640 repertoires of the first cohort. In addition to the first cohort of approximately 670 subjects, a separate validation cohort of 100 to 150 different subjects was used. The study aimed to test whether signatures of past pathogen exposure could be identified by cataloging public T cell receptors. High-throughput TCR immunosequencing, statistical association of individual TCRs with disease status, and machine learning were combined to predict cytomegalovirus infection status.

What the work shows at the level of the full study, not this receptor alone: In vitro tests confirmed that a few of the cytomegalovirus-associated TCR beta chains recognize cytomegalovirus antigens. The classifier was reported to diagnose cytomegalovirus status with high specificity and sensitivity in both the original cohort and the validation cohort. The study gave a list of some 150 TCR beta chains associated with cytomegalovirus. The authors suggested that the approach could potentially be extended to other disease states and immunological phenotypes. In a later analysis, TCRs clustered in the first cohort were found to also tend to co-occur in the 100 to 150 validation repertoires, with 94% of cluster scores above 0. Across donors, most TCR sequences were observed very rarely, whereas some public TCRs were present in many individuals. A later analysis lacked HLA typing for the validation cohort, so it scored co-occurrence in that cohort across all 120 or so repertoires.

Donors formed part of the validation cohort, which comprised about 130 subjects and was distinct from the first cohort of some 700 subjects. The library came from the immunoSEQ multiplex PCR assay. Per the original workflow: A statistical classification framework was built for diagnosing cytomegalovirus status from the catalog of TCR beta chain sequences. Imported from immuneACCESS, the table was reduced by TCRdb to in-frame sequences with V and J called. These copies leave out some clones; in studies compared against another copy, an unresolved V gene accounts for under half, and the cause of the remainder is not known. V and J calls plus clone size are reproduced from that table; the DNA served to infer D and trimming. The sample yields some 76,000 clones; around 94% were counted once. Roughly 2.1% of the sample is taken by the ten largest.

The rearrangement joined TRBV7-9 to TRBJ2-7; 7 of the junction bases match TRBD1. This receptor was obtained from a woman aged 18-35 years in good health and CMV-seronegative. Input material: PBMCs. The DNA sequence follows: TGTGCCAGCAGCTCCACAGGGGACTACGAGCAGTACTTC. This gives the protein CASSSTGDYEQYF.